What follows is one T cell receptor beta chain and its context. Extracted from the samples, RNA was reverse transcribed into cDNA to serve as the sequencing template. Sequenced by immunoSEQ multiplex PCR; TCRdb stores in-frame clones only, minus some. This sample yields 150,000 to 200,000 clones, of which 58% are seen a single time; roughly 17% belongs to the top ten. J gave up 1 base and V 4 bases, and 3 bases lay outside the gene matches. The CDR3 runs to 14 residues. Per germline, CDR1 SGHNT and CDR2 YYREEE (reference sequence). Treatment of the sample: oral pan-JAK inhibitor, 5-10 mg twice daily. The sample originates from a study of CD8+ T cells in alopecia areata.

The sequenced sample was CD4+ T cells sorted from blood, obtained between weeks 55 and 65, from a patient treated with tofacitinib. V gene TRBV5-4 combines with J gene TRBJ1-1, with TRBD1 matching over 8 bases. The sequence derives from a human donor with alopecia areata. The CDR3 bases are TGTGCCAGCAGCCCAGGGGGCCGGAACACTGAAGCTTTCTTT. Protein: CASSPGGRNTEAFF.